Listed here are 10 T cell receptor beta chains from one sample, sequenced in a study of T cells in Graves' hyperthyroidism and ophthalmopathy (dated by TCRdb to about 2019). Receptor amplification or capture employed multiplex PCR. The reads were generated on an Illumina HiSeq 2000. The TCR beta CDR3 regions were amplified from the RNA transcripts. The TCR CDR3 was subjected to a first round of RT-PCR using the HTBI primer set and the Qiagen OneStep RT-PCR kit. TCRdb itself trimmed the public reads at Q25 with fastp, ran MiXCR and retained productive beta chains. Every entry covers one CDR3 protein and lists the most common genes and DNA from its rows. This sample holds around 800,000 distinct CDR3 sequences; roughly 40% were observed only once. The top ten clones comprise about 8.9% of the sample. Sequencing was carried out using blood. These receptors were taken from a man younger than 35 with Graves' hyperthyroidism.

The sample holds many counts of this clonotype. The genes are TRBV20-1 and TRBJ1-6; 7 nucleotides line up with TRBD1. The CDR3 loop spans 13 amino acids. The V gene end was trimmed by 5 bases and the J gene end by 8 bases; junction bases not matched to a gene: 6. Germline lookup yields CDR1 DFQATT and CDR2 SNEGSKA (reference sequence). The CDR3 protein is CSASGTVDSPLHF. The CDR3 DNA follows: TGCAGTGCTTCCGGGACAGTTGATTCACCCCTCCACTTT.

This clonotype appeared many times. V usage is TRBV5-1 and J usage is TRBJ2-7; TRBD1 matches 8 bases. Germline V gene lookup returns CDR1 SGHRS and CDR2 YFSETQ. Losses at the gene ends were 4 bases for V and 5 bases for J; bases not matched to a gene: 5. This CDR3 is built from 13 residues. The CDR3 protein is CASSGQGGHEQYF. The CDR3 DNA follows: TGCGCCAGCAGCGGACAGGGAGGCCACGAGCAGTACTTC.

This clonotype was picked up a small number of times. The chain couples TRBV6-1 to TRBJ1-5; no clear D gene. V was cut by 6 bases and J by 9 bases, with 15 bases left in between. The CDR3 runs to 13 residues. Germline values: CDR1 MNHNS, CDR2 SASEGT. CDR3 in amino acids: CASSREVLRPQHF. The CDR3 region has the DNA TGTGCCAGCAGCCGAGAGGTCCTAAGGCCCCAGCATTTT.

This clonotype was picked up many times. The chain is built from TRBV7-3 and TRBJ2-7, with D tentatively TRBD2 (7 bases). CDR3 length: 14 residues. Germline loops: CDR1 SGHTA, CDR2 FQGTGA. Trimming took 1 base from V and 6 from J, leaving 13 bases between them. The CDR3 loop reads CASSLNGGQSEQYF. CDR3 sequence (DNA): TGTGCCAGCAGCTTAAACGGGGGGCAATCCGAGCAGTACTTC.

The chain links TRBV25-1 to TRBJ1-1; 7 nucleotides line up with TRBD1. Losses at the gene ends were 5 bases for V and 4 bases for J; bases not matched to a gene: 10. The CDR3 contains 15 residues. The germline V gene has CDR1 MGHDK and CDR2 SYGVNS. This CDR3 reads CASSLRGRGGTEAFF. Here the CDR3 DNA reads TGTGCCAGCAGTTTAAGGGGGCGCGGGGGCACTGAAGCTTTCTTT.

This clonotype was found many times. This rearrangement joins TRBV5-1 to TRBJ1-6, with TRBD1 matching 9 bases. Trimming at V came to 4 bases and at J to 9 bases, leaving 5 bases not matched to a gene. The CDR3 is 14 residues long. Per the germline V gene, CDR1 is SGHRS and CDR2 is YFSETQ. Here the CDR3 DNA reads TGCGCCAGCAGCCAGACAGGGGGGGGTTCACCCCTCCACTTT. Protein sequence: CASSQTGGGSPLHF. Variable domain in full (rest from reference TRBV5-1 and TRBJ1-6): KAGVTQTPRYLIKTRGQQVTLSCSPISGHRSVSWYQQTPGQGLQFLFEYFSETQRNKGNFPGRFSGRQFSNSRSEMNVSTLELGDSALYLCASSQTGGGSPLHFGNGTRLTVT.

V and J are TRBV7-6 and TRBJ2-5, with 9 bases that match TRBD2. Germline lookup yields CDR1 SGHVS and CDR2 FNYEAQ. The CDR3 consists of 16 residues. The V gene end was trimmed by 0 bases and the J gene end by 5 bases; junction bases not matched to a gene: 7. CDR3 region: CASSLALLAGRETQYF. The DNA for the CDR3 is TGTGCCAGCAGCTTAGCGTTGCTAGCGGGACGCGAGACCCAGTACTTC.

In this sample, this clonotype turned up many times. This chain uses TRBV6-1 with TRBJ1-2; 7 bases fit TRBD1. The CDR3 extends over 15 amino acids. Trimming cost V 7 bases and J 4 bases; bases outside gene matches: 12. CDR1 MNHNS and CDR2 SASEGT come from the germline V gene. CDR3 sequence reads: CASTPGDSESYGYTF. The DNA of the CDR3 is TGTGCCAGCACCCCCGGGGACAGCGAGTCCTATGGCTACACCTTC.

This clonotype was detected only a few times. CDR3 in amino acids: CASSLGSANGETQYF. The CDR3 DNA reads TGTGCCAGCAGCTTAGGGAGCGCCAATGGGGAGACCCAGTACTTC. The chain is built from TRBV7-2 and TRBJ2-5; D is undetermined. Deletions cut 1 base from V and 5 bases from J, with 14 bases between. This CDR3 is 15 amino acids long. Germline V gives CDR1 SGHTA, CDR2 FQGNSA. Full variable domain (remainder filled in from reference TRBV7-2 and TRBJ2-5): GAGVSQSPSNKVTEKGKDVELRCDPISGHTALYWYRQSLGQGLEFLIYFQGNSAPDKSGLPSDRFSAERTGGSVSTLTIQRTQQEDSAVYLCASSLGSANGETQYFGPGTRLLVL.

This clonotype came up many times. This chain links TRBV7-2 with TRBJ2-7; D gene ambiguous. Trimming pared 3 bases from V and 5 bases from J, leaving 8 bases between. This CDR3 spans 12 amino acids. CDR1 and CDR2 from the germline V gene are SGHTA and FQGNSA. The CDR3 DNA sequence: TGTGCCAGCAGCTTTCTGTTCCACGAGCAGTACTTC. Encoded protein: CASSFLFHEQYF.